Shown below are 17 T cell receptor beta chains from a single sample sequenced in a study of T cells in Graves' hyperthyroidism and ophthalmopathy. RNA transcripts served as the template for amplifying TCR beta CDR3 regions. When the TCR CDR3 underwent first-round RT-PCR, the HTBI primer set was used. One entry per CDR3 protein, called by TCRdb with MiXCR from the multiplex PCR reads. The sample lists about 210,000 distinct CDR3 sequences; 17% were seen once. Material: blood. The receptors stem from a man aged 50 to 60 with Graves' hyperthyroidism.

Many counts were recorded for this clonotype. The V and J genes are TRBV3-1 and TRBJ2-7; TRBD1 matches 11 bases. CDR1 and CDR2 (germline): LGHDT, YNNKEL (reference sequence). With V trimmed by 2 bases and J by 7 bases, 10 bases remained unmatched. The CDR3 is 16 amino acids. This CDR3 reads CASSQPGTGGSGEQYF. In nucleotides, the CDR3 is TGTGCCAGCAGCCAACCCGGGACAGGGGGTTCGGGAGAGCAGTACTTC.

This clonotype occurred many times. This chain links TRBV12-3 or TRBV12-4 with TRBJ2-1; 13 bases are a match to TRBD2. The CDR3 consists of 17 residues. Trimming cost V 5 bases and J 3 bases; bases outside gene matches: 7. CDR3 sequence: CASSPGTSGNIYNEQFF. For the CDR3, the DNA is TGTGCCAGCAGTCCCGGGACTAGCGGGAACATCTACAATGAGCAGTTCTTC.

The gene calls are TRBV13 and TRBJ2-1, with D hard to call. Germline CDR1 reads PRHDT; CDR2 reads FYEKMQ (reference sequence). V lost 0 bases, J lost 3 bases, and 9 bases lay in between. The CDR3 loop spans 15 amino acids. CDR3 region: CASSLGDLYYNEQFF. DNA of the CDR3: TGTGCCAGCAGCTTAGGGGACCTCTACTACAATGAGCAGTTCTTC.

Worth noting for this clonotype: A single base separates this from a much larger clone, so it may be a read error. V usage is TRBV27 and J usage is TRBJ2-5; D gene uncertain. The length of the CDR3 is 14 residues. CDR1 is MNHEY and CDR2 is SMNVEV in the germline V gene (reference sequence). As DNA, the CDR3 is TGTGTCAGCAGTTTGACCGACCGCCAAGAGACCCAGTACTTC. It specifies CVSSLTDRQETQYF.

This clonotype was detected ten times or more. The J gene is TRBJ2-5, the V gene TRBV11-2; D assignment may be TRBD1 or TRBD2 (6 bases each). The CDR3 sequence is 18 residues long. The V end was cut by 1 base, the J end by 5 bases, with 23 bases between. The V gene's germline CDR1 is SGHAT and CDR2 FQNNGV. CDR3 DNA: TGTGCCAGCAGCTTAGGGGTAGGGGGGTTTCTTGCTTCGGAGACCCAGTACTTC. This encodes CASSLGVGGFLASETQYF.

The CDR3 DNA reads TGTGCCTGGAGTGTCAGCGGGCCAAATTCACCCCTCCACTTT. This encodes CAWSVSGPNSPLHF. V usage is TRBV30 and J usage is TRBJ1-6; unclear D gene. The CDR3 length is 14 residues. Germline lookup yields CDR1 GTSNPN and CDR2 SVGIG (reference sequence). Trimming stripped 0 bases from V and 7 bases from J, with 10 bases between.

This clonotype has ten or more counts. The genes are TRBV30 and TRBJ1-1; 8 bases align to TRBD1. The CDR3 extends over 12 amino acids. Trimming at V came to 6 bases and at J to 8 bases, leaving 8 bases not matched to a gene. CDR1 and CDR2 (germline): GTSNPN, SVGIG (reference sequence). The CDR3 coding sequence is TGTGCCTGTTGGACAGGGCGAGCCGAAGCTTTCTTT. Encoded protein: CACWTGRAEAFF. Full variable domain (missing parts from reference TRBV30 and TRBJ1-1): SQTIHQWPATLVQPVGSPLSLECTVEGTSNPNLYWYRQAAGRGLQLLFYSVGIGQISSEVPQNLSASRPQDRQFILSSKKLLLSDSGFYLCACWTGRAEAFFGQGTRLTVV.

This clonotype was detected many times. V usage is TRBV20-1 and J usage is TRBJ2-1, with 13 positions matching TRBD2. The CDR3 contains 18 residues. Germline CDR1 is DFQATT and CDR2 is SNEGSKA (reference sequence). With 1 base clipped from V and 1 base from J, the junction kept 7 bases outside the gene matches. CDR3 DNA sequence: TGCAGTGCTAGAGCCGGGACTAGCGGGATTCGTTCCTACAATGAGCAGTTCTTC. The encoded protein is CSARAGTSGIRSYNEQFF.

This clonotype was counted only a few times. The J gene is TRBJ2-3, the V gene TRBV5-8; 9 bases match TRBD2. Germline CDR1 SGHTS, CDR2 YDEGEE. The CDR3 contains 16 residues. Germline trimming cut 3 bases from V and 2 bases from J; bases unmatched to any gene: 7. CDR3 coding DNA: TGTGCCAGCAGCTCTTGGACTAGCGCAAACACAGATACGCAGTATTTT. The encoded protein is CASSSWTSANTDTQYF. Drawing the rest from reference TRBV5-8 and TRBJ2-3, the complete variable domain is EAGVTQSPTHLIKTRGQQATLRCSPISGHTSVYWYQQALGLGLQFLLWYDEGEERNRGNFPPRFSGRQFPNYSSELNVNALELEDSALYLCASSSWTSANTDTQYFGPGTRLTVL.

This clonotype was observed many times. The gene calls are TRBV3-1 and TRBJ2-1; D gene uncertain. There are 12 residues in the CDR3. CDR1 and CDR2 (germline): LGHDT, YNNKEL (reference sequence). V lost 4 bases and J 7 bases, leaving 8 bases between the germline ends. The CDR3 DNA reads as TGTGCCAGCAGCCTAATGGGTAATGAGCAGTTCTTC. Its protein is CASSLMGNEQFF.

A few counts support this clonotype. The rearrangement links TRBV27 to TRBJ2-7; TRBD2 matches 7 bases. This CDR3 region has 16 residues. V shed 2 bases, J shed 3 bases, and the junction held 10 bases outside the gene matches. Germline assignment: CDR1 MNHEY and CDR2 SMNVEV (reference sequence). In DNA form, the CDR3 reads TGTGCCAGCAGTTTACCAGAGCCGAGCGGGAACTACGAGCAGTACTTC. It encodes CASSLPEPSGNYEQYF.

This clonotype was detected many times. This rearrangement joins TRBV3-1 to TRBJ2-1, with D perhaps matching TRBD2 (6 bases). V lost 0 bases and J lost 3, with 15 bases in between. CDR1 LGHDT and CDR2 YNNKEL come from the germline V gene (reference sequence). CDR3 length: 17 residues. The CDR3 DNA follows: TGTGCCAGCAGCCAAGAGAAGACGGGAGAGAGCTACAATGAGCAGTTCTTC. Its protein product is CASSQEKTGESYNEQFF.

The count of this clonotype is one. V and J are TRBV19 and TRBJ2-4; 8 bases are a match to TRBD2. This CDR3 spans 15 amino acids. V trimming: 4 bases; J trimming: 6 bases; junction bases outside the gene matches: 8. Germline V gene sequence: CDR1 LNHDA, CDR2 SQIVND (reference sequence). CDR3 in DNA: TGTGCCAGTAGTACCCTCGGGGGGGGCAGAAACATTCAGTACTTC. Translated, it gives CASSTLGGGRNIQYF.

This clonotype was recorded many times. This chain connects TRBV4-1 to TRBJ1-4; 10 bases agree with TRBD1. From germline, CDR1 is MGHRA and CDR2 YSYEKL. Trimming took 6 bases from V and 2 from J; bases not matched to a gene: 12. This CDR3 spans 18 amino acids. CDR3 bases: TGCGCCAGCAGAACCGGGACAGGGGATCGTTCGACTAATGAAAAACTGTTTTTT. Its protein is CASRTGTGDRSTNEKLFF.

This clonotype was counted at least ten times. The rearrangement uses TRBV27 and TRBJ2-7; 9 bases align to TRBD2. The V gene end was trimmed by 2 bases and the J gene end by 3 bases; junction bases not matched to a gene: 8. CDR1 is MNHEY, CDR2 SMNVEV, per germline (reference sequence). The length of the CDR3 is 16 residues. CDR3 region: CASSLRWREGNYEQYF. The CDR3 region has the DNA TGTGCCAGCAGTTTAAGGTGGCGGGAGGGAAACTACGAGCAGTACTTC.

This clonotype showed up many times. This rearrangement joins TRBV11-2 to TRBJ2-5; 10 nucleotides match TRBD2. J was trimmed by 3 bases and V by 5 bases; bases with no gene match: 6. Germline assignment: CDR1 SGHAT and CDR2 FQNNGV. The CDR3 length is 15 residues. The chain's CDR3 is CASSPGTSVEETQYF. Written as DNA, the CDR3 is TGTGCCAGCAGCCCCGGGACTAGCGTAGAAGAGACCCAGTACTTC.

The V gene is TRBV20-1, the J gene TRBJ2-1, with 10 bases aligning to TRBD2. CDR3 length: 18 residues. Looked up from germline, CDR1 is DFQATT and CDR2 is SNEGSKA (reference sequence). After removal of 1 base from V and 3 bases from J, the junction contained 12 bases not matched to a gene. The CDR3 nucleotides are TGCAGTGCTAGAGGGGCCGGGACTAGCGTAAAAGGCTACAATGAGCAGTTCTTC. Translation: CSARGAGTSVKGYNEQFF.